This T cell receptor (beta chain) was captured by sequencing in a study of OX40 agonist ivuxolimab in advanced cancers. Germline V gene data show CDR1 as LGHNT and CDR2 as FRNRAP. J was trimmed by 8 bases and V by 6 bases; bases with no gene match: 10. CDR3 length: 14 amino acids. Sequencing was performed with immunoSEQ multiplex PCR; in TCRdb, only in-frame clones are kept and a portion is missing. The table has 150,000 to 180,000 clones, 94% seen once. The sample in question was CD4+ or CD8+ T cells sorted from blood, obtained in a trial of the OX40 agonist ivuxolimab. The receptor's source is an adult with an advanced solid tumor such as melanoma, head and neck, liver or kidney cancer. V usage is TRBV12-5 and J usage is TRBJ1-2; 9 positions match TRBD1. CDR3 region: CASGSRDRASGYTF. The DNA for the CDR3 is TGTGCTAGTGGCTCTCGGGACAGGGCTTCGGGCTACACCTTC.